This T cell receptor beta chain is drawn from a study of T cell responses to AZD1222 COVID-19 vaccine. Study-wide results and limits: Regions left unmutated in variants are reportedly the target of nearly half of spike-specific TCRs.

In regard to this clone: Antigen specificity is unknown.

The CDR3 is 15 residues long. CDR1 SEHNR and CDR2 FQNEAQ come from the germline V gene (reference sequence). Trimming at V came to 4 bases and at J to 4 bases, leaving 10 bases not matched to a gene. Assay used: immunoSEQ multiplex PCR; TCRdb lists only in-frame clones, some missing. This table holds 200,000 to 250,000 clones, about 94% found once. The clonotype originates from an adult who received the MenACWY meningococcal vaccine as a control. The input for sequencing was peripheral blood, taken 28 days after the second dose of the MenACWY control vaccine. V usage is TRBV7-9 and J usage is TRBJ2-7; 7 bases fit TRBD2. CDR3 nucleotides: TGTGCCAGCAGCTATGAGCCTAGCGGAGAGTACGAGCAGTACTTC. Protein: CASSYEPSGEYEQYF. The whole variable domain, filled in from reference TRBV7-9 and TRBJ2-7, reads DTGVSQNPRHKITKRGQNVTFRCDPISEHNRLYWYRQTLGQGPEFLTYFQNEAQLEKSRLLSDRFSAERPKGSFSTLEIQRTEQGDSAMYLCASSYEPSGEYEQYFGPGTRLTVT.